The present T cell receptor (beta chain) was sequenced within a study of identical twins. The study, taken as a whole, reports: Cord blood's abundant beta clonotypes had fewer insertions, unlike memory repertoires. In zero-insertion analyses, partial confounding could arise from invariant MAIT and iNKT cells.

Template switching created a universal primer site, and the cDNA included unique molecular identifiers. TCRdb analysed the 5' RACE reads with MiXCR anew, one entry per CDR3 protein. The table includes around 530,000 distinct CDR3 sequences, around 15% detected once. This clonotype was seen more than once but under ten times. The antigen is not known. A further study also used this sample, focusing on yellow fever vaccine responses in identical twins.

The sample was CD4+ T cells sorted from blood. The sequence came from a woman in her late teens or twenties in good health.

The CDR3 DNA is TGCAGTGCTATTGCCACAGGGGGCTTTTCCTACAATGAGCAGTTCTTC. Protein product: CSAIATGGFSYNEQFF. The gene calls are TRBV20-1 and TRBJ2-1; 9 positions match TRBD1. V lost 4 bases, J lost 1 base, and 8 bases stayed unmatched. The V gene's germline CDR1 is DFQATT and CDR2 SNEGSKA (reference sequence). This CDR3 has 16 residues.